These T cell receptor beta chains were read from a single sample in a study of CD8 T cells in Susac syndrome. One entry per CDR3 protein results from TCRdb running MiXCR on the immunoSEQ multiplex PCR reads. The table records some 180,000 distinct CDR3 sequences, roughly 95% of them present only once. Material: CD4+ T cells from PBMCs. All receptors come from a human donor in good health. Each CDR3 is given with its conserved first and last residue. The D gene is left open where the match is weak. Not all rows give a size; the values are once, few, many and, for expanded clones, a class.

D gene,J gene,V gene,clone size,CDR3 protein,CDR3 DNA
TRBD1,TRBJ2-6,TRBV29-1,NA,CSVGDRTGFLSGANVLTF,TGCAGCGTCGGGGATAGGACAGGGTTCTTATCTGGGGCCAACGTCCTGACTTTC
NA,TRBJ2-3,TRBV29-1,NA,CSVRTTDTQYF,TGCAGCGTTAGAACGACAGATACGCAGTATTTT
TRBD2,TRBJ2-1,TRBV5-1,NA,CASSWGPGLAGPEQFF,TGCGCCAGCAGCTGGGGCCCGGGACTAGCGGGACCTGAGCAGTTCTTC
NA,TRBJ2-5,TRBV7-2,NA,CASSRTNGETQYF,TGTGCCAGCAGCCGTACTAATGGAGAGACCCAGTACTTC
NA,TRBJ2-3,TRBV29-1,NA,CSVSRGDGDTQYF,TGCAGCGTTTCCCGGGGTGATGGAGATACGCAGTATTTT
NA,TRBJ2-3,TRBV29-1,NA,CSVEAAQGRATQYF,TGCAGCGTTGAAGCTGCGCAGGGGAGGGCTACGCAGTATTTT
TRBD1,TRBJ1-2,TRBV29-1,NA,CSVEGGQGVRGYTF,TGCAGCGTTGAAGGTGGACAGGGGGTTAGGGGCTACACCTTC
TRBD1,TRBJ2-4,TRBV6-6,NA,CASSYSQGTEKNIQYF,TGTGCCAGCAGTTACTCTCAAGGGACAGAAAAAAACATTCAGTACTTC
NA,TRBJ1-1,TRBV29-1,NA,CSAGQRVNTEAFF,TGCAGCGCCGGACAGAGGGTGAACACTGAAGCTTTCTTT
NA,TRBJ2-7,TRBV7-8,once,CASSSTTRTASSEQYF,TGTGCCAGCAGCTCCACTACCAGGACAGCGTCTTCCGAGCAGTACTTC
TRBD2,TRBJ2-3,TRBV29-1,NA,CSVEGSSGGTDTQYF,TGCAGCGTTGAAGGGAGTAGCGGGGGCACAGATACGCAGTATTTT
TRBD2,TRBJ2-3,TRBV7-2,NA,CASSLAVAGPTDTQYF,TGTGCCAGCAGCTTAGCTGTAGCGGGTCCCACAGATACGCAGTATTTT
NA,TRBJ2-3,TRBV5-4,NA,CASSLGAASTDTQYF,TGTGCCAGCAGCTTGGGAGCCGCTAGCACAGATACGCAGTATTTT
NA,TRBJ2-3,TRBV12-3/TRBV12-4,once,CASSLGDSSTDTQYF,TGTGCCAGCAGTTTAGGGGACTCTTCCACAGATACGCAGTATTTT
NA,TRBJ1-1,TRBV20-1,NA,CSAEQRYTEAFF,TGCAGTGCTGAACAGAGGTACACTGAAGCTTTCTTT
NA,TRBJ1-5,TRBV20-1,NA,CSASSRERQPQHF,TGCAGTGCTAGTTCCAGGGAGAGACAGCCCCAGCATTTT
NA,TRBJ2-5,TRBV9,few,CASSSQGETQYF,TGTGCCAGCTCCTCCCAGGGGGAGACCCAGTACTTC
NA,TRBJ2-5,TRBV9,NA,CASSVGGGETQYF,TGTGCCAGCAGCGTAGGCGGAGGGGAGACCCAGTACTTC